This passage covers 13 T cell receptor beta chains from one sample sequenced in a study of T cell clones after liver transplantation. Clones were read by immunoSEQ multiplex PCR, and TCRdb kept only the in-frame ones, dropping some. The top ten clones hold around 2.9% of a sample with over 90,000 clones, under 90% of them seen once. The sample in question was CD4+ T cells from blood, obtained approximately 43 months after liver transplant. Source of these receptors: a human patient who received a liver transplant. Among the T cells, some may be from the graft donor.

The chain employs TRBV4-2 and TRBJ1-4; 9 bases are a match to TRBD1. Trimming at V came to 4 bases and at J to 8 bases, leaving 8 bases not matched to a gene. Germline V gene data show CDR1 as LGHNA and CDR2 as YNFKEQ. This CDR3 has 15 amino acids. The CDR3 reads CASSRIQGAVEKLFF. DNA of the CDR3: TGTGCCAGCAGCCGCATACAGGGGGCGGTCGAAAAACTGTTTTTT.

This sequence joins TRBV18 and TRBJ2-1, with 8 bases matching TRBD2. V lost 3 bases and J lost 7; bases outside the gene matches: 17. There are 18 residues in the CDR3. Germline values: CDR1 KGHSH, CDR2 LQKENI. CDR3 sequence (DNA): TGTGCCAGCTCACCTCACGTACTGACTAGCGCACCTTTGAATGAGCAGTTCTTC. Protein: CASSPHVLTSAPLNEQFF.

The rearrangement uses TRBV28 and TRBJ2-3, with TRBD2 identical over 8 bases. Trimming cost V 7 bases and J 3 bases; bases outside gene matches: 3. The CDR3 is made up of 13 amino acids. Germline V gene lookup returns CDR1 MDHEN and CDR2 SYDVKM. DNA for the CDR3: TGTGCCAGCAAGACGGGAGGGACAGATACGCAGTATTTT. It translates to CASKTGGTDTQYF.

The rearrangement joins TRBV7-3 to TRBJ2-1; weak D call: TRBD2 (6 bases). There are 15 residues in the CDR3. Germline loops: CDR1 SGHTA, CDR2 FQGTGA. V lost 3 bases and J lost 9, with 18 bases in between. This chain's CDR3 is CASSFGSGGVSEQFF. CDR3 DNA: TGTGCCAGCAGCTTTGGGTCTGGCGGGGTGTCTGAGCAGTTCTTC.

The gene calls are TRBV4-3 and TRBJ2-1; D might be TRBD1 (5 bases). CDR1 is LGHNA, CDR2 YSLEER, per germline. The CDR3 covers 15 residues. Deletions cut 4 bases from V and 7 bases from J, with 17 bases between. CDR3 coding DNA: TGCGCCAGCAGCCCGACTTCGCCAGGGTGGAATGAGCAGTTCTTC. Encoded protein: CASSPTSPGWNEQFF.

The table lists this clone with a few counts. This chain uses TRBV4-1 with TRBJ1-4; 7 bases align to TRBD1. The CDR3 sequence is 16 residues long. Per germline, CDR1 MGHRA and CDR2 YSYEKL. J was trimmed by 6 bases and V by 1 base; bases with no gene match: 8. The CDR3 DNA is TGCGCCAGCAGCCAAGTCGGGGGACAGACCTATGAAAAACTGTTTTTT. Translating it yields CASSQVGGQTYEKLFF.

This clone has just a few counts. The chain joins TRBV5-6 to TRBJ1-5; D uncertain. Germline V CDR1 and CDR2: SGHDT, YYEEEE. This CDR3 is 15 amino acids long. The V gene lost 0 bases and the J gene lost 1 base, with 8 bases spanning the gap. This CDR3 is CASSLARWSNQPQHF. Here the CDR3 DNA reads TGTGCCAGCAGCTTGGCCAGGTGGAGCAATCAGCCCCAGCATTTT.

The gene calls are TRBV19 and TRBJ1-2; tentatively, D is TRBD1 (6 bases). Germline loops: CDR1 LNHDA, CDR2 SQIVND (reference sequence). Trimming stripped 7 bases from V and 2 bases from J, with 8 bases between. The CDR3 loop spans 12 amino acids. This CDR3 is CASTGENYGYTF. The DNA of the CDR3 is TGTGCCAGTACAGGGGAAAACTATGGCTACACCTTC.

The V call is TRBV19, the J call TRBJ1-6, with TRBD1 matching 8 bases. V was clipped by 4 bases and J by 6 bases; unmatched bases: 5. CDR3 size: 15 residues. Germline-derived CDR1 and CDR2 are LNHDA and SQIVND (reference sequence). The CDR3 spells CASSRNGQGNSPLHF. The CDR3 DNA follows: TGTGCCAGTAGTAGGAACGGACAGGGTAATTCACCCCTCCACTTT.

This chain connects TRBV7-8 to TRBJ1-3; the D gene is possibly TRBD1 (5 bases). Per the germline V gene, CDR1 is SGHVS and CDR2 is FQNEAQ. The length of the CDR3 is 17 residues. Trimming cost V 5 bases and J 8 bases, with 25 bases left between them. The CDR3 region is CASSRARTTRRSDTIYF. The CDR3 nucleotides read TGTGCCAGCAGCCGTGCCCGGACAACCCGCCGATCGGACACCATATATTTT.

The gene calls are TRBV18 and TRBJ1-2; 7 bases are a match to TRBD1. The V and J ends lost 6 bases and 3 bases, in that order; junction bases with no gene match: 4. CDR3 length equals 13 residues. The germline CDR1 and CDR2 sequences are KGHSH and LQKENI. The CDR3 DNA sequence: TGTGCCAGCTCTCGAGACAGGGACTATGGCTACACCTTC. Translation gives CASSRDRDYGYTF. The full variable domain, with the rest looked up from reference TRBV18 and TRBJ1-2, is NAGVMQNPRHLVRRRGQEARLRCSPMKGHSHVYWYRQLPEEGLKFMVYLQKENIIDESGMPKERFSAEFPKEGPSILRIQQVVRGDSAAYFCASSRDRDYGYTFGSGTRLTVV.

The DNA for the CDR3 is TGTGCCAGCAGCGTAGTCGGGCCCGGGGAGCTGTTTTTT. It codes for CASSVVGPGELFF. The V and J genes are TRBV9 and TRBJ2-2, with D hard to call. Trimming removed 0 bases from V and 6 bases from J, with 6 bases in between. This CDR3 is 13 amino acids long. Germline V CDR1 and CDR2: SGDLS, YYNGEE.

The chain links TRBV5-1 to TRBJ2-1; weak D call: TRBD2 (8 bases). This CDR3 contains 15 residues. Per the germline V gene, CDR1 is SGHRS and CDR2 is YFSETQ. The V gene lost 4 bases and the J gene lost 7 bases, with 18 bases spanning the gap. The CDR3 here is CASSVHRGGRNEQFF. CDR3 nucleotides: TGCGCCAGCAGCGTTCACAGGGGCGGGAGGAATGAGCAGTTCTTC.